The text below deals with one TCR beta chain. Using immunoSEQ multiplex PCR, the repertoire was profiled, and TCRdb retains in-frame clones only, with some absent. Among roughly 1,800,000 clones listed, around 96% were seen once. CD45RO-negative, CCR7-positively selected cells formed the naive CD8 fraction, excluding terminally differentiated effector memory CD45RA+ cells. This sample is drawn from a study of shared clonotypes between healthy human individuals. This CDR3 contains 17 residues. V gave up 0 bases and J gave up 2 bases; unmatched junction bases: 10. Germline V gene sequence: CDR1 SGDLS, CDR2 YYNGEE.

This TCR was sampled from a man younger than 30 in good health. The rearrangement uses TRBV9 and TRBJ2-7; the match to TRBD1 covers 8 bases. Material for sequencing was naive CD8+ T cells sorted from blood. CDR3 protein: CASSVELRTGKTYEQYF. The CDR3 nucleotides read TGTGCCAGCAGCGTAGAATTAAGGACAGGGAAGACCTACGAGCAGTACTTC.